A single sample gave rise to the 27 T cell receptor beta chains below, sequenced in a study of cytomegalovirus exposure and HLA in healthy donors. The PCR made use of 60 Vbeta and 13 Jbeta primers. TCRdb keeps only in-frame clones here, not all; method: immunoSEQ multiplex PCR. The sample lists 100,000 to 150,000 clones; 72% were seen once. The sample was PBMCs. The receptors originated from a man aged 45-65 years in good health and CMV-seropositive.

This clone occurred a few times. The chain links TRBV27 to TRBJ2-2, with D uncertain. CDR3 length: 15 residues. Looked up from germline, CDR1 is MNHEY and CDR2 is SMNVEV (reference sequence). The V end was cut by 7 bases, the J end by 1 base, with 13 bases between. CDR3: CASNRNYGNTGELFF. The CDR3 region has the DNA TGTGCCAGCAACCGGAACTATGGGAACACCGGGGAGCTGTTTTTT.

The chain recombines TRBV7-9 with TRBJ1-2, with 8 bases aligning to TRBD1. Germline lookup yields CDR1 SEHNR and CDR2 FQNEAQ (reference sequence). V shed 5 bases and J 1 base; nucleotides not matched to a gene: 6. This CDR3 has 15 residues. The CDR3 DNA reads TGTGCCAGCAGCAGACAGGGGAGGTTTAACTATGGCTACACCTTC. The encoded protein is CASSRQGRFNYGYTF. Using reference TRBV7-9 and TRBJ1-2 for the parts outside the CDR3, the full variable domain is DTGVSQNPRHKITKRGQNVTFRCDPISEHNRLYWYRQTLGQGPEFLTYFQNEAQLEKSRLLSDRFSAERPKGSFSTLEIQRTEQGDSAMYLCASSRQGRFNYGYTFGSGTRLTVV.

The rearrangement joins TRBV28 to TRBJ2-1, with D perhaps TRBD1 (6 bases). Trimming removed 4 bases from V and 6 bases from J, with 10 bases in between. This CDR3 comprises 13 residues. The V gene's germline CDR1 is MDHEN and CDR2 SYDVKM. In DNA form, the CDR3 reads TGTGCCAGCAGTTCATCCAGGGGCAATGAGCAGTTCTTC. It is translated as CASSSSRGNEQFF.

The chain couples TRBV5-1 to TRBJ1-3, with 9 nucleotides matching TRBD1. The V gene end was trimmed by 4 bases and the J gene end by 8 bases; junction bases not matched to a gene: 7. The CDR3 has 14 amino acids. The germline V gene encodes CDR1 SGHRS and CDR2 YFSETQ. The CDR3 DNA is TGCGCCAGCAGCATAGGACAGGGGATAGACACCATATATTTT. Its translation: CASSIGQGIDTIYF. Looking up the rest from reference TRBV5-1 and TRBJ1-3 gives the full variable domain: KAGVTQTPRYLIKTRGQQVTLSCSPISGHRSVSWYQQTPGQGLQFLFEYFSETQRNKGNFPGRFSGRQFSNSRSEMNVSTLELGDSALYLCASSIGQGIDTIYFGEGSWLTVV.

This clone was counted a few times. The chain combines TRBV27 with TRBJ2-3; 7 bases match TRBD2. Unmatched junction bases numbered 2, after V lost 3 bases and J lost 2 bases. CDR1 MNHEY and CDR2 SMNVEV come from the germline V gene (reference sequence). This CDR3 comprises 14 residues. In DNA, the CDR3 is TGTGCCAGCAGTTTTCGGGGGGTCACAGATACGCAGTATTTT. Translation: CASSFRGVTDTQYF.

This clone was seen a few times. The chain recombines TRBV2 with TRBJ1-6, with D unresolved. Between the trimmed V and J ends, which lost 7 bases and 9 bases, there was a span of 16 bases. The germline gives CDR1 SNHLY, CDR2 FYNNEI. This CDR3 spans 14 amino acids. DNA for the CDR3: TGTGCCAGCAACCCGGCTAGAGGGATTTCACCCCTCCACTTT. Its protein product is CASNPARGISPLHF.

The V call is TRBV7-6, the J call TRBJ1-3; 7 bases agree with TRBD1. The CDR3 runs to 14 residues. With V trimmed by 1 base and J by 7 bases, 4 bases remained unmatched. Germline assignment: CDR1 SGHVS and CDR2 FNYEAQ. CDR3 loop: CASSLVGRGNTIYF. CDR3 DNA sequence: TGTGCCAGCAGCTTAGTGGGCAGGGGGAACACCATATATTTT.

The chain is built from TRBV7-8 and TRBJ1-5, with 9 bases fitting TRBD1. The CDR3 is 16 residues long. V lost 5 bases and J lost 4; bases outside the gene matches: 9. Germline V gene lookup returns CDR1 SGHVS and CDR2 FQNEAQ. The CDR3 loop reads CASSLRDRVPNQPQHF. For the CDR3, the DNA is TGTGCCAGCAGCCTCCGGGACAGGGTCCCGAATCAGCCCCAGCATTTT. Looking up the rest from reference TRBV7-8 and TRBJ1-5 gives the full variable domain: GAGVSQSPRYKVAKRGQDVALRCDPISGHVSLFWYQQALGQGPEFLTYFQNEAQLDKSGLPSDRFFAERPEGSVSTLKIQRTQQEDSAVYLCASSLRDRVPNQPQHFGDGTRLSIL.

The chain carries TRBV7-2 and TRBJ1-4; D unclear. Germline-derived CDR1 and CDR2 are SGHTA and FQGNSA. V was pared by 0 bases and J by 11 bases, with 22 bases between. The CDR3 length is 17 residues. The CDR3 is CASSLASSPSGIRKLFF. CDR3 nucleotides: TGTGCCAGCAGCTTAGCGTCTAGCCCCTCGGGGATTCGGAAACTGTTTTTT.

About this clone itself: Within the sample, other DNA sequences also encode this same CDR3. The rearrangement joins TRBV29-1 to TRBJ2-7, with D possibly matching TRBD2 (7 bases). V shed 3 bases and J shed 2 bases, with 11 bases lying between them. The CDR3 has 13 amino acids. Germline V lookup: CDR1 SQVTM, CDR2 ANQGSEA. The CDR3: CSVEGGPTYEQYF. DNA for the CDR3: TGCAGCGTTGAGGGGGGGCCAACCTACGAGCAGTACTTC.

This clone turned up a few times. The rearrangement joins TRBV29-1 to TRBJ2-5; D remains unclear. Trimming took 7 bases from V and 5 from J, leaving 14 bases between them. This CDR3 has 12 amino acids. CDR1 is SQVTM and CDR2 is ANQGSEA in the germline V gene. CDR3 sequence reads: CSAFELRETQYF. The CDR3 DNA sequence: TGCAGCGCGTTTGAGTTGCGGGAGACCCAGTACTTC.

The rearrangement joins TRBV5-1 to TRBJ2-5, with a possible D match to TRBD2 (5 bases). This CDR3 has 14 residues. Trimming removed 0 bases at V and 3 bases at J, with 9 bases between. The germline V gene encodes CDR1 SGHRS and CDR2 YFSETQ. CDR3 sequence: CASSLVDSKETQYF. The CDR3 DNA reads TGCGCCAGCAGCTTGGTGGACTCTAAAGAGACCCAGTACTTC.

This CDR3 reads CASSLTSGRASQFF. CDR3 coding DNA: TGTGCCAGCAGTTTGACTAGCGGGAGGGCCTCACAGTTCTTC. V gene TRBV28 combines with J gene TRBJ2-1; TRBD2 matches at 14 bases. The CDR3 spans 14 residues. CDR1 MDHEN and CDR2 SYDVKM come from the germline V gene. Losses at the gene ends were 3 bases for V and 13 bases for J; bases not matched to a gene: 5.

The rearrangement joins TRBV11-3 to TRBJ2-5, with 9 bases matching TRBD2. J gave up 2 bases and V 7 bases, and 11 bases lay outside the gene matches. This CDR3 is built from 16 residues. Germline CDR1 is SGHNT and CDR2 is YENEEA. The CDR3 spells CASTPGGSGGQETQYF. The CDR3 region has the DNA TGTGCCAGCACCCCCGGAGGGAGCGGGGGGCAAGAGACCCAGTACTTC.

The V call is TRBV11-2, the J call TRBJ2-5; 11 bases match TRBD1. The CDR3 has 15 amino acids. The germline V gene has CDR1 SGHAT and CDR2 FQNNGV. V shed 5 bases and J 5 bases; nucleotides not matched to a gene: 7. In DNA form, the CDR3 reads TGTGCCAGCAGCGACGGACAGGGGGCTAGGGAGACCCAGTACTTC. This translates into CASSDGQGARETQYF.

This chain connects TRBV7-9 to TRBJ1-4; TRBD1 matches 8 bases. V lost 5 bases, J lost 6 bases, and 20 bases stayed unmatched. The CDR3 extends over 19 amino acids. Germline V gene sequence: CDR1 SEHNR, CDR2 FQNEAQ (reference sequence). Here the CDR3 DNA reads TGTGCCAGCAGCCCCTGGGGACAGGCGGAATCTTACTCGGATGAAAAACTGTTTTTT. This encodes CASSPWGQAESYSDEKLFF.

V and J are TRBV5-4 and TRBJ2-5, with 11 bases identical to TRBD1. The DNA end lines up better with TRBJ2-7; the J call may be wrong. The CDR3 runs 14 residues. Germline values: CDR1 SGHNT, CDR2 YYREEE (reference sequence). The CDR3 nucleotides read TGTGCCAGCAGACGGGGACAGGGGGCCTACGAGCAGTACTTC. This sequence encodes CASRRGQGAYEQYF.

The J gene is TRBJ2-3, the V gene TRBV5-4; no reliable D call. CDR1 SGHNT and CDR2 YYREEE come from the germline V gene (reference sequence). V lost 2 bases and J lost 2, with 9 bases in between. The CDR3 is 14 residues long. The CDR3 protein is CASSLLGPTDTQYF. The CDR3 DNA reads as TGTGCCAGCAGCTTACTGGGCCCCACAGATACGCAGTATTTT.

The rearrangement joins TRBV11-3 to TRBJ2-7, with a weak D call TRBD1 (6 bases). Germline V lookup: CDR1 SGHNT, CDR2 YENEEA. Trimming stripped 5 bases from V and 0 bases from J, with 17 bases between. There are 16 residues in the CDR3. The CDR3 is CASSPGKTGNSYEQYF. The CDR3 DNA sequence: TGTGCCAGCAGCCCTGGGAAGACAGGCAACTCCTACGAGCAGTACTTC.

Regarding this clone: Other DNA sequences from this sample encode an identical CDR3 as well. The V call is TRBV6-5, the J call TRBJ2-7, with a weak D call TRBD1 (5 bases). This CDR3 has 11 residues. V was cut by 2 bases and J by 6 bases, with 5 bases left in between. Per germline, CDR1 MNHEY and CDR2 SVGAGI. CDR3 amino acids: CASSYRGEQYF. The CDR3 bases are TGTGCCAGCAGTTACAGGGGCGAGCAGTACTTC.

The chain carries TRBV7-2 and TRBJ1-2; D gene unclear. V lost 1 base, J lost 4 bases, and 7 bases lay in between. Germline values: CDR1 SGHTA, CDR2 FQGNSA. The CDR3 has 13 residues. The CDR3 is CASSLDFLYGYTF. The CDR3 coding sequence is TGTGCCAGCAGCTTAGACTTTCTCTATGGCTACACCTTC.

This sequence joins TRBV9 and TRBJ2-2, with 12 bases matching TRBD1. Germline V gene lookup returns CDR1 SGDLS and CDR2 YYNGEE. After removal of 3 bases from V and 5 bases from J, the junction contained 5 bases not matched to a gene. CDR3 length: 16 amino acids. The DNA of the CDR3 is TGTGCCAGCAGCGCGGGGACAGGGGGCAGGACCGGGGAGCTGTTTTTT. Translation gives CASSAGTGGRTGELFF.

This rearrangement joins TRBV19 to TRBJ2-7; possible D gene TRBD2, 6 bases. CDR3 length: 16 amino acids. Germline-derived CDR1 and CDR2 are LNHDA and SQIVND (reference sequence). Trimming cost V 5 bases and J 4 bases, with 21 bases left between them. CDR3 DNA sequence: TGTGCCAGTAGTGACATTAGGAGGGCCAATTCGTACGAGCAGTACTTC. This sequence encodes CASSDIRRANSYEQYF. Full variable domain (rest looked up from reference TRBV19 and TRBJ2-7): DGGITQSPKYLFRKEGQNVTLSCEQNLNHDAMYWYRQDPGQGLRLIYYSQIVNDFQKGDIAEGYSVSREKKESFPLTVTSAQKNPTAFYLCASSDIRRANSYEQYFGPGTRLTVT.

The table lists this clone with a count of one. The chain employs TRBV11-3 and TRBJ2-5; D is uncertain. The CDR3 extends over 15 amino acids. CDR1 and CDR2 (germline): SGHNT, YENEEA. V was cut by 1 base and J by 4 bases, with 13 bases left in between. The DNA for the CDR3 is TGTGCCAGCAGCTTAGGTTCGTCAGAAGTAGAGACCCAGTACTTC. As protein: CASSLGSSEVETQYF.

This clone was picked up a small number of times. The rearrangement uses TRBV11-2 and TRBJ2-3; no definite D call. CDR1 and CDR2 from the germline V gene are SGHAT and FQNNGV. Trimming stripped 6 bases from V and 4 bases from J, with 8 bases between. This CDR3 comprises 12 residues. CDR3 in amino acids: CASRYNADTQYF. The CDR3 DNA is TGTGCCAGCAGATACAATGCAGATACGCAGTATTTT.

This clone occurred once. The chain joins TRBV25-1 to TRBJ1-2, with 7 positions matching TRBD1. Germline lookup yields CDR1 MGHDK and CDR2 SYGVNS. There are 15 residues in the CDR3. Trimming at V came to 6 bases and at J to 4 bases, leaving 11 bases not matched to a gene. The CDR3, as DNA: TGTGCCAGCAGCCCAGGGACAGCTACTGGCTATGGCTACACCTTC. It is translated as CASSPGTATGYGYTF.

This sequence joins TRBV29-1 and TRBJ1-1; a weak D match, TRBD1 (5 bases). There are 14 residues in the CDR3. Germline values: CDR1 SQVTM, CDR2 ANQGSEA. V was clipped by 4 bases and J by 0 bases, with 12 bases between them. CDR3 region: CSVAPGLLNTEAFF. DNA for the CDR3: TGCAGCGTTGCTCCGGGACTTTTGAACACTGAAGCTTTCTTT.